This passage covers 31 T cell receptor beta chains from one sample sequenced in a study of cytomegalovirus exposure and HLA in healthy donors. 60 Vbeta and 13 Jbeta primers were used in PCR. Using immunoSEQ multiplex PCR, the repertoire was profiled, and TCRdb retains in-frame clones only, with some absent. Here the sample spans around 100,000 clones, 75% being singletons. The sequenced material came from PBMCs. The origin of the receptors is a woman aged 18-29 years in good health and CMV-seropositive.

The chain has TRBV30 and TRBJ1-5, with TRBD1 matching over 8 bases. Germline V gene lookup returns CDR1 GTSNPN and CDR2 SVGIG (reference sequence). The CDR3 length is 14 residues. The junction had 8 bases not matched to a gene; V was cut back by 0 bases and J by 10 bases. DNA of the CDR3: TGTGCCTGGAGTGTATCAGGGGGCGAAAGTCCCCAGCATTTT. It is translated as CAWSVSGGESPQHF.

There are a few counts of this clone. This CDR3 is CASSHGRGKRGKNIQYF. As DNA, the CDR3 is TGTGCCAGCAGCCATGGGAGGGGGAAGCGTGGCAAAAACATTCAGTACTTC. V is TRBV7-2 and J is TRBJ2-4; the D gene is possibly TRBD2 (7 bases). This CDR3 region has 17 residues. CDR1 is SGHTA and CDR2 is FQGNSA in the germline V gene. The V gene lost 5 bases and the J gene lost 3 bases, with 20 bases spanning the gap. Looking up the rest from reference TRBV7-2 and TRBJ2-4 gives the full variable domain: GAGVSQSPSNKVTEKGKDVELRCDPISGHTALYWYRQSLGQGLEFLIYFQGNSAPDKSGLPSDRFSAERTGGSVSTLTIQRTQQEDSAVYLCASSHGRGKRGKNIQYFGAGTRLSVL.

The chain carries TRBV5-6 and TRBJ2-5, with 10 bases identical to TRBD1. V trimming: 4 bases; J trimming: 1 base; junction bases outside the gene matches: 7. Germline lookup yields CDR1 SGHDT and CDR2 YYEEEE. The CDR3 spans 16 residues. CDR3 in DNA: TGTGCCAGCAGCCCCTGGGGACAGGGGCGCCAAGAGACCCAGTACTTC. It yields the protein CASSPWGQGRQETQYF. Looking up the rest from reference TRBV5-6 and TRBJ2-5 gives the full variable domain: DAGVTQSPTHLIKTRGQQVTLRCSPKSGHDTVSWYQQALGQGPQFIFQYYEEEERQRGNFPDRFSGHQFPNYSSELNVNALLLGDSALYLCASSPWGQGRQETQYFGPGTRLLVL.

This clone was detected a few times. This chain links TRBV13 with TRBJ1-1; 10 bases map to TRBD1. Germline V lookup: CDR1 PRHDT, CDR2 FYEKMQ (reference sequence). This CDR3 has 16 residues. With V trimmed by 5 bases and J by 5 bases, 11 bases remained unmatched. The CDR3 spells CASSPFRQGAITEAFF. DNA of the CDR3: TGTGCCAGCAGCCCCTTCCGACAGGGGGCTATAACTGAAGCTTTCTTT.

This chain connects TRBV25-1 to TRBJ1-2; unclear D gene. The CDR3 sequence is 15 residues long. Germline V gene sequence: CDR1 MGHDK, CDR2 SYGVNS. V was clipped by 7 bases and J by 10 bases, with 25 bases between them. The chain's CDR3 is CASTHPGSSGLVYTF. CDR3 DNA: TGTGCCAGCACCCACCCCGGGTCCTCCGGCCTCGTCTACACCTTC.

V usage is TRBV19 and J usage is TRBJ1-6; possible D gene TRBD1, 6 bases. Between the trimmed V and J ends, which lost 7 bases and 9 bases, there was a span of 10 bases. The CDR3 contains 12 residues. The germline V gene encodes CDR1 LNHDA and CDR2 SQIVND (reference sequence). The CDR3 nucleotides read TGTGCCAGTAAAGGGGGTGGTTCACCCCTCCACTTT. Translation gives CASKGGGSPLHF.

The V gene is TRBV7-6, the J gene TRBJ2-7; TRBD2 matches at 9 bases. The CDR3 totals 14 residues. Germline lookup yields CDR1 SGHVS and CDR2 FNYEAQ. V lost 5 bases and J lost 5; bases outside the gene matches: 7. Written as DNA, the CDR3 is TGTGCCAGCAGCCCCGGGACTAGCACCCACGAGCAGTACTTC. This codes for CASSPGTSTHEQYF. The complete variable domain, with remaining parts taken from reference TRBV7-6 and TRBJ2-7, reads GAGVSQSPRYKVTKRGQDVALRCDPISGHVSLYWYRQALGQGPEFLTYFNYEAQQDKSGLPNDRFSAERPEGSISTLTIQRTEQRDSAMYRCASSPGTSTHEQYFGPGTRLTVT.

This chain uses TRBV30 with TRBJ2-7; D unresolved. Germline CDR1 and CDR2: GTSNPN and SVGIG (reference sequence). V was trimmed by 1 base and J by 0 bases, leaving 13 bases between them. This CDR3 is 15 amino acids long. CDR3 amino acids: CAWSADSSSSYEQYF. For the CDR3, the DNA is TGTGCCTGGAGTGCTGACTCGTCGAGCTCCTACGAGCAGTACTTC.

This clone showed up just once. J is TRBJ2-1 and V is TRBV15; 11 bases match TRBD2. The CDR3 has 15 amino acids. Trimming cost V 3 bases and J 9 bases; bases outside gene matches: 7. Germline V gene lookup returns CDR1 LNHNV and CDR2 YYDKDF (reference sequence). CDR3 in amino acids: CATSSSLAGVIEQFF. The CDR3 nucleotides read TGTGCCACCAGCAGTTCACTAGCGGGAGTCATTGAGCAGTTCTTC.

This clone was recorded once. No DNA is shown, since the ends of the CDR3 on it are uncertain; the CDR3 is the one TCRdb lists. The chain combines TRBV21-1 with TRBJ2-5; the tabulated D call, TRBD1, remains unverified against the DNA. TRBV21-1 is listed as a pseudogene. The CDR3 is 20 amino acids in total, end residues counted. The CDR3 region is CASSKVMGVGKGTREETQYF.

This chain uses TRBV7-2 with TRBJ2-7, with D tentatively TRBD1 (5 bases). Germline V gene sequence: CDR1 SGHTA, CDR2 FQGNSA. Trimming took 5 bases from V and 0 from J, leaving 14 bases between them. This CDR3 comprises 15 residues. The CDR3 region is CASSVWGVLSYEQYF. In nucleotides, the CDR3 is TGTGCCAGCAGCGTCTGGGGCGTCCTCTCCTACGAGCAGTACTTC. The entire variable domain, with the rest obtained from reference TRBV7-2 and TRBJ2-7, is as follows: GAGVSQSPSNKVTEKGKDVELRCDPISGHTALYWYRQSLGQGLEFLIYFQGNSAPDKSGLPSDRFSAERTGGSVSTLTIQRTQQEDSAVYLCASSVWGVLSYEQYFGPGTRLTVT.

The chain carries TRBV6-1 and TRBJ2-7; 10 bases align to TRBD2. V was pared by 5 bases and J by 2 bases, with 3 bases of the junction left unmatched. The germline gives CDR1 MNHNS, CDR2 SASEGT. This CDR3 contains 14 residues. In DNA, the CDR3 is TGTGCCAGCAGTAGGACTAGCGGTCCCTACGAGCAGTACTTC. Translating it yields CASSRTSGPYEQYF.

This rearrangement joins TRBV19 to TRBJ1-2; D is unclear. This CDR3 is 15 amino acids long. Per the germline V gene, CDR1 is LNHDA and CDR2 is SQIVND (reference sequence). Trimming pared 6 bases from V and 3 bases from J, leaving 17 bases between. The chain's CDR3 is CASSLVAVSDYGYTF. In nucleotides, the CDR3 is TGTGCCAGTAGCCTCGTGGCGGTATCCGACTATGGCTACACCTTC.

The chain combines TRBV6-1 with TRBJ2-3; TRBD2 might be the D (5 bases). Deletions cut 6 bases from V and 1 base from J, with 11 bases between. The CDR3 contains 14 residues. Germline V CDR1 and CDR2: MNHNS, SASEGT. The CDR3, as DNA: TGTGCCAGCAGAACGGGATCCCGCACAGATACGCAGTATTTT. This codes for CASRTGSRTDTQYF.

The chain recombines TRBV6-1 with TRBJ2-3; 11 bases agree with TRBD2. After removal of 2 bases from V and 2 bases from J, the junction contained 6 bases not matched to a gene. This CDR3 has 17 residues. Germline V gene lookup returns CDR1 MNHNS and CDR2 SASEGT. CDR3 residues: CASSEPLGLADTDTQYF. In DNA form, the CDR3 reads TGTGCCAGCAGTGAACCCCTGGGACTAGCGGACACAGATACGCAGTATTTT.

The chain links TRBV10-3 to TRBJ2-2; possibly TRBD1 for D (5 bases). CDR1 and CDR2 (germline): ENHRY, SYGVKD. V lost 0 bases and J lost 4, with 9 bases in between. This CDR3 spans 15 amino acids. The chain's CDR3 is CAISESGVGTGELFF. The CDR3 DNA reads as TGTGCCATCAGTGAGTCAGGGGTTGGCACCGGGGAGCTGTTTTTT.

The chain joins TRBV6-5 to TRBJ2-1; 8 nucleotides agree with TRBD2. Germline CDR1 MNHEY, CDR2 SVGAGI. The CDR3 is 13 amino acids. The J segment lost 9 bases and the V segment lost 6 bases, leaving 7 bases of the junction unmatched. CDR3 sequence: CASSGREGGEQFF. The CDR3 DNA is TGTGCCAGCAGCGGGAGGGAAGGGGGTGAGCAGTTCTTC.

There are a few counts of this clone. The chain employs TRBV18 and TRBJ2-1; D unclear. The germline V gene has CDR1 KGHSH and CDR2 LQKENI. V lost 3 bases to trimming and J lost 0 bases, with 9 bases between them. This CDR3 is built from 15 residues. The CDR3 here is CASSPGPSSYNEQFF. CDR3 sequence (DNA): TGTGCCAGCTCACCTGGTCCGAGCTCCTACAATGAGCAGTTCTTC.

The genes are TRBV6-4 and TRBJ1-1; 10 bases line up with TRBD1. V was pared by 3 bases and J by 5 bases, with 6 bases of the junction left unmatched. The CDR3 is 15 amino acids. The germline CDR1 and CDR2 sequences are MRHNA and SNTAGT. CDR3 DNA: TGTGCCAGCAGTGAGATGGGACAGGGGCAGACTGAAGCTTTCTTT. Translated, it gives CASSEMGQGQTEAFF.

This clone was observed a handful of times. V is TRBV6-1 and J is TRBJ2-5, with D maybe TRBD2 (7 bases). This CDR3 contains 14 residues. With 8 bases removed from V and 1 base from J, the gap between germline ends came to 14 bases. Germline values: CDR1 MNHNS, CDR2 SASEGT. Written as DNA, the CDR3 is TGTGCCAGCGTGAGGGGGGGAATCCAAGAGACCCAGTACTTC. The encoded protein is CASVRGGIQETQYF.

This clone was observed once. In the same sample, other DNA sequences code for this CDR3. The V gene is TRBV7-3, the J gene TRBJ2-3; TRBD2 matches 11 bases. Germline-derived CDR1 and CDR2 are SGHTA and FQGTGA. This CDR3 has 16 amino acids. The junction had 4 bases not matched to a gene; V was cut back by 2 bases and J by 3 bases. CDR3 region: CASSLGTSGSTDTQYF. The CDR3 DNA follows: TGTGCCAGCAGCTTAGGAACTAGCGGGAGTACAGATACGCAGTATTTT. Full variable domain (rest looked up from reference TRBV7-3 and TRBJ2-3): GAGVSQTPSNKVTEKGKYVELRCDPISGHTALYWYRQSLGQGPEFLIYFQGTGAADDSGLPNDRFFAVRPEGSVSTLKIQRTERGDSAVYLCASSLGTSGSTDTQYFGPGTRLTVL.

Of note for this clone: Other DNA sequences from this sample encode an identical CDR3 as well. J is TRBJ2-3 and V is TRBV27; the D is unclear. Trimming took off 3 bases at V and 6 bases at J, with 4 bases between the two ends. Germline CDR1 and CDR2: MNHEY and SMNVEV (reference sequence). This CDR3 has 11 residues. The CDR3: CASSLRDTQYF. The CDR3 DNA is TGTGCCAGCAGTTTGCGGGATACGCAGTATTTT.

The chain has TRBV11-2 and TRBJ1-4, with D perhaps matching TRBD1 (6 bases). Trimming pared 4 bases from V and 8 bases from J, leaving 11 bases between. Germline values: CDR1 SGHAT, CDR2 FQNNGV. The CDR3 length is 13 residues. The CDR3 nucleotides are TGTGCCAGCAGCTGGAGGGGGGGAGAAAAACTGTTTTTT. This gives the protein CASSWRGGEKLFF.

DNA of the CDR3: TGTGCCAGCAGTTGCCCGGGACTAGAACACGGGGAGCTGTTTTTT. This codes for CASSCPGLEHGELFF. The genes are TRBV27 and TRBJ2-2, with 8 bases aligning to TRBD2. This CDR3 has 15 residues. V lost 4 bases and J lost 7; bases outside the gene matches: 8. In germline, CDR1 is MNHEY, CDR2 SMNVEV (reference sequence).

The rearrangement uses TRBV7-2 and TRBJ2-7, with 9 bases that match TRBD2. The V gene end was trimmed by 4 bases and the J gene end by 7 bases; junction bases not matched to a gene: 17. The germline CDR1 and CDR2 sequences are SGHTA and FQGNSA. The CDR3 runs 17 residues. The CDR3 region has the DNA TGTGCCAGCAGCTCTCCTCCGGGACTAGCTATAGGGAAAGAGCAGTACTTC. This encodes CASSSPPGLAIGKEQYF.

This clone was counted between two and nine times. This chain's CDR3 is CASSLSPTGGLHYEQYF. As DNA, the CDR3 is TGTGCCAGCAGCTTAAGCCCGACAGGGGGGCTACACTACGAGCAGTACTTC. The J gene is TRBJ2-7, the V gene TRBV7-2; 9 bases agree with TRBD1. The CDR3 sequence is 17 residues long. The germline V gene has CDR1 SGHTA and CDR2 FQGNSA. With V trimmed by 2 bases and J by 3 bases, 11 bases remained unmatched.

This rearrangement joins TRBV11-2 to TRBJ1-2; D may be TRBD1 (6 bases). This CDR3 has 15 amino acids. From germline, CDR1 is SGHAT and CDR2 FQNNGV. V was pared by 5 bases and J by 7 bases, with 20 bases between. CDR3 sequence: CASSTYRGGGSGYTF. For the CDR3, the DNA is TGTGCCAGCAGCACTTACCGAGGGGGGGGCTCTGGCTACACCTTC.

V and J are TRBV30 and TRBJ2-3; 8 bases line up with TRBD2. Germline V gives CDR1 GTSNPN, CDR2 SVGIG (reference sequence). The CDR3 sequence is 13 residues long. The ends lost 5 bases at V and 4 bases at J; junction bases unmatched: 5. The CDR3 spells CAWGVREADTQYF. DNA for the CDR3: TGTGCCTGGGGGGTGCGGGAGGCAGATACGCAGTATTTT.

This clone was recorded only once. The chain employs TRBV7-2 and TRBJ2-1; D not resolved. The length of the CDR3 is 15 residues. V was pared by 5 bases and J by 0 bases, with 11 bases between. Per the germline V gene, CDR1 is SGHTA and CDR2 is FQGNSA. CDR3 amino acids: CASSPSTGSYNEQFF. CDR3 bases: TGTGCCAGCAGCCCCTCCACGGGCTCCTACAATGAGCAGTTCTTC.

The V gene is TRBV7-6, the J gene TRBJ1-1, with TRBD1 matching 8 bases. The CDR3 loop spans 14 amino acids. V was pared by 7 bases and J by 5 bases, with 9 bases of the junction left unmatched. Germline values: CDR1 SGHVS, CDR2 FNYEAQ. This chain's CDR3 is CASTPGQGSTEAFF. The CDR3 DNA sequence: TGTGCCAGCACCCCAGGACAGGGCTCTACTGAAGCTTTCTTT.

This clone has just a few counts. This sequence joins TRBV28 and TRBJ2-7; 9 bases agree with TRBD2. V shed 2 bases and J 2 bases; nucleotides not matched to a gene: 4. The length of the CDR3 is 15 residues. Germline CDR1 MDHEN, CDR2 SYDVKM. The CDR3 sequence: CASSLRLAGTYEQYF. The CDR3 coding sequence is TGTGCCAGCAGTTTAAGGCTAGCGGGAACCTACGAGCAGTACTTC.